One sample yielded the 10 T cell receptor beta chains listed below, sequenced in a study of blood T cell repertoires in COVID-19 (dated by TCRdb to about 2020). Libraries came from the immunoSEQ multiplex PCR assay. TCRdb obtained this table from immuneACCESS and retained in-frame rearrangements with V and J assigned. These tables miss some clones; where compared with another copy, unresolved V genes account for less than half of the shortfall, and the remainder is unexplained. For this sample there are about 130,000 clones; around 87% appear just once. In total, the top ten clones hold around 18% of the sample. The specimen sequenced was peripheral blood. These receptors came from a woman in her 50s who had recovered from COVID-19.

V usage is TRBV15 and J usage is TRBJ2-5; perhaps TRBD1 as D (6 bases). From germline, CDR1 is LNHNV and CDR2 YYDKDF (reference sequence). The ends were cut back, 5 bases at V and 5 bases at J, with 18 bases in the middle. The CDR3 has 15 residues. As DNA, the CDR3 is TGTGCCACCAGCCCAACAGGGTCGTTGGGGGAGACCCAGTACTTC. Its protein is CATSPTGSLGETQYF.

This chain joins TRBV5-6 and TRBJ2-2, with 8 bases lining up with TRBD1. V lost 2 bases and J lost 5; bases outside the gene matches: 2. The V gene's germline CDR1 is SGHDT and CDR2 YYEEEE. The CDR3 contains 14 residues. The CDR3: CASSFGQGTGELFF. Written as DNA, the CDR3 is TGTGCCAGCAGCTTTGGACAGGGAACCGGGGAGCTGTTTTTT.

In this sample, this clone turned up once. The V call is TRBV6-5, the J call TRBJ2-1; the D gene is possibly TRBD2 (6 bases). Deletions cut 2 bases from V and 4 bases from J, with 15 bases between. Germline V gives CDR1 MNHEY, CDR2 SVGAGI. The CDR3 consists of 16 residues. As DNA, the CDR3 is TGTGCCAGCAGTTACGGTCTGGGCGGGGCTTACAATGAGCAGTTCTTC. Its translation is CASSYGLGGAYNEQFF.

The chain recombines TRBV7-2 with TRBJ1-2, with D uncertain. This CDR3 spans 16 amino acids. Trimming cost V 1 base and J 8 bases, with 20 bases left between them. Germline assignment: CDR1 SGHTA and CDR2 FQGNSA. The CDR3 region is CASSLGSASRLVGYTF. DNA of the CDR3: TGTGCCAGCAGCTTAGGATCGGCCTCCAGACTGGTCGGCTACACCTTC.

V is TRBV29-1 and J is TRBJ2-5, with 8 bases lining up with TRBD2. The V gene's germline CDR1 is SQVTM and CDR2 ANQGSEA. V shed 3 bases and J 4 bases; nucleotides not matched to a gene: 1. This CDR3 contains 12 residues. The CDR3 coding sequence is TGCAGCGTTGATGCGGGGGGAGAGACCCAGTACTTC. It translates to CSVDAGGETQYF.

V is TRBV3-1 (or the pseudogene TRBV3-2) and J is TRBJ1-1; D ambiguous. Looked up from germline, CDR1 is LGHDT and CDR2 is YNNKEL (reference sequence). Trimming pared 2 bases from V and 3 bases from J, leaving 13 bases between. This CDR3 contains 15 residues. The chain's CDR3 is CASSQRLRRDTEAFF. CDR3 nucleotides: TGTGCCAGCAGCCAAAGGTTAAGGCGGGACACTGAAGCTTTCTTT.

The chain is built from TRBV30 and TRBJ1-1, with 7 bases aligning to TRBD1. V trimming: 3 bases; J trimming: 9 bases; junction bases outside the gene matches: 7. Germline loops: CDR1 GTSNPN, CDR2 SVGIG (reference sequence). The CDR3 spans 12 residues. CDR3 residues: CAWRFNRGKAFF. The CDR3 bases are TGTGCCTGGAGGTTCAACAGGGGAAAAGCTTTCTTT.

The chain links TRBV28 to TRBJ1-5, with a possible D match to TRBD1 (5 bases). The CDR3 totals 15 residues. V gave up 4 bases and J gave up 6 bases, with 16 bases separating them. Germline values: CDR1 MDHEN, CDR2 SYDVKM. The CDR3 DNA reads TGTGCCAGCAGTTCCCAGGGAGGCATGGGTCAGCCCCAGCATTTT. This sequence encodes CASSSQGGMGQPQHF.

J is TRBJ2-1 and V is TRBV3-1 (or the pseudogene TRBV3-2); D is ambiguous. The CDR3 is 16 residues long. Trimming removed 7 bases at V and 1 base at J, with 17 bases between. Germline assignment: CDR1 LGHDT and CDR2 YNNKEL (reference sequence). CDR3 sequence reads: CASTHSSGGSYNEQFF. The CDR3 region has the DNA TGTGCCAGCACTCATTCCTCAGGTGGGTCCTACAATGAGCAGTTCTTC.

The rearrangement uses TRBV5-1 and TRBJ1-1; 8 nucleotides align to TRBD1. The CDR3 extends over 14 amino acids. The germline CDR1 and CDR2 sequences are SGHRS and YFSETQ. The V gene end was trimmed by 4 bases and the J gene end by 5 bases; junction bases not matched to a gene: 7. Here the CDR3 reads CASSQGQVLTEAFF. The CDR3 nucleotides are TGCGCCAGCAGCCAGGGACAGGTACTAACTGAAGCTTTCTTT.